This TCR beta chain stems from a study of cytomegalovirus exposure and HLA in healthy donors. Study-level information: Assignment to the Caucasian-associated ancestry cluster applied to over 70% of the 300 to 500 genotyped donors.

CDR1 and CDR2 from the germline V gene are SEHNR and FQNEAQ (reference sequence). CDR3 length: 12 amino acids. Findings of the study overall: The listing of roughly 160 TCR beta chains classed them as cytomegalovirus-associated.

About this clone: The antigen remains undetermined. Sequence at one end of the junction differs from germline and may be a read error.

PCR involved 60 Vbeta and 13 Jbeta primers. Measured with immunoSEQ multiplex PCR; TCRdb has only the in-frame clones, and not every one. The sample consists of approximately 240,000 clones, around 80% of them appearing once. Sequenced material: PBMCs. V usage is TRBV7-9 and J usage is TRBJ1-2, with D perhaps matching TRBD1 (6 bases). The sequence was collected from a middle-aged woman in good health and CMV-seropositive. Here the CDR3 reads CSSSVDSSGYTF. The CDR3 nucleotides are TGTTCCAGCAGCGTGGACAGCTCGGGCTACACCTTC.